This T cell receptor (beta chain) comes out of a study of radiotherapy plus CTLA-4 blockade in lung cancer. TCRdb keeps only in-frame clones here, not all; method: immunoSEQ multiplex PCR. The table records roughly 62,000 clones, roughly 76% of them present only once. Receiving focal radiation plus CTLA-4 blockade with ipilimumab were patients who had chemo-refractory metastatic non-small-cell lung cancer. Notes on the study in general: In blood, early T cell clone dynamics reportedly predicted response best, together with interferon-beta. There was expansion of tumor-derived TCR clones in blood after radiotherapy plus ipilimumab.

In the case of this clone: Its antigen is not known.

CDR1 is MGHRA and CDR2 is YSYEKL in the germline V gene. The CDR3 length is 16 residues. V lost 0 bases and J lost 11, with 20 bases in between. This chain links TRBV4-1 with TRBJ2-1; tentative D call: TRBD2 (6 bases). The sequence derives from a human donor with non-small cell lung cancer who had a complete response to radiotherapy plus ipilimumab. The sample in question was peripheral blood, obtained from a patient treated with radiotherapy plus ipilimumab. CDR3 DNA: TGCGCCAGCAGCCAAGAACCATCAAGGGGCGGGAATAAGCAGTTCTTC. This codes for CASSQEPSRGGNKQFF.